Below are 8 T cell receptor beta chains sequenced from a single sample in a study of cytomegalovirus exposure and HLA in healthy donors. The PCR contained 60 Vbeta and 13 Jbeta primers. Repertoires were generated with immunoSEQ multiplex PCR, while TCRdb's copy carries only in-frame clones and drops some. The profile shows about 61,000 clones, 70% to 90% of them singletons. The sample comprised PBMCs. All receptors come from a man between 18 and 35 years old in good health and CMV-seronegative.

This clone was observed a few times. CDR3 bases: TGTGCCAGCAGTGACCTAGACTACGAGCAGTACTTC. This sequence encodes CASSDLDYEQYF. This sequence joins TRBV6-1 and TRBJ2-7, with no clear D. Trimming left V 3 bases short and J 3 bases short, with 6 bases between. From germline, CDR1 is MNHNS and CDR2 SASEGT. The length of the CDR3 is 12 residues.

This clone was recorded a few times. The rearrangement joins TRBV6-6 to TRBJ2-1; 13 bases are a match to TRBD2. V was pared by 4 bases and J by 7 bases, with 4 bases of the junction left unmatched. This CDR3 has 15 amino acids. CDR1 is MNHNY, CDR2 SVGAGI, per germline (reference sequence). The CDR3 DNA follows: TGTGCCAGCAGTTCACTAGCGGGGGGGACTAATGAGCAGTTCTTC. It translates to CASSSLAGGTNEQFF.

The chain couples TRBV18 to TRBJ2-5, with 12 bases aligning to TRBD2. In germline, CDR1 is KGHSH, CDR2 LQKENI. CDR3 length equals 15 residues. V lost 3 bases to trimming and J lost 5 bases; unmatched junction nucleotides: 4. This chain's CDR3 is CASSPGTSGLETQYF. The CDR3, as DNA: TGTGCCAGCTCACCCGGGACTAGCGGGTTGGAGACCCAGTACTTC.

This rearrangement joins TRBV9 to TRBJ1-6; no definite D call. The V gene lost 0 bases and the J gene lost 4 bases, with 11 bases spanning the gap. Germline V gene sequence: CDR1 SGDLS, CDR2 YYNGEE. CDR3 length: 16 residues. As DNA, the CDR3 is TGTGCCAGCAGCGTAGCAGGCGACCCTTATAATTCACCCCTCCACTTT. This encodes CASSVAGDPYNSPLHF.

This clone turned up a few times. The rearrangement uses TRBV29-1 and TRBJ1-1; maybe TRBD1 (5 bases). V was shortened by 4 bases and J by 0 bases, with 12 bases between the two germline ends. The CDR3 loop spans 14 amino acids. Germline values: CDR1 SQVTM, CDR2 ANQGSEA. The CDR3 reads CSVAGRGVNTEAFF. DNA of the CDR3: TGCAGCGTTGCGGGGCGGGGAGTGAACACTGAAGCTTTCTTT.

V usage is TRBV5-1 and J usage is TRBJ2-7; possible D gene TRBD2, 5 bases. Trimming took 0 bases from V and 7 from J, leaving 11 bases between them. Germline V lookup: CDR1 SGHRS, CDR2 YFSETQ. The CDR3 consists of 13 residues. The CDR3 here is CASSLAGVWEQYF. The CDR3 region has the DNA TGCGCCAGCAGCTTGGCCGGGGTGTGGGAGCAGTACTTC.

As regards this clone: The same CDR3 arises from other DNA sequences in this sample as well. The chain combines TRBV29-1 with TRBJ2-7; 10 nucleotides match TRBD2. The germline gives CDR1 SQVTM, CDR2 ANQGSEA. The junction had 17 bases not matched to a gene; V was cut back by 6 bases and J by 3 bases. The CDR3 runs 17 residues. The CDR3 DNA reads TGCAGCGTATCGGGAGGAGCGGGGGGGCCCCGGATCTACGAGCAGTACTTC. Translation gives CSVSGGAGGPRIYEQYF.

The table lists this clone with a count of one. One end of the junction fails to match germline, which may point to a read error. V usage is TRBV7-7 and J usage is TRBJ2-7; 7 nucleotides line up with TRBD1. Looked up from germline, CDR1 is SSHAT and CDR2 is FNYEAQ (reference sequence). This CDR3 is 13 amino acids long. The CDR3 DNA follows: TGTGCTAGCAGCTCCGGGACAGACTACGAGCAGTACTTC. Its translation: CASSSGTDYEQYF.